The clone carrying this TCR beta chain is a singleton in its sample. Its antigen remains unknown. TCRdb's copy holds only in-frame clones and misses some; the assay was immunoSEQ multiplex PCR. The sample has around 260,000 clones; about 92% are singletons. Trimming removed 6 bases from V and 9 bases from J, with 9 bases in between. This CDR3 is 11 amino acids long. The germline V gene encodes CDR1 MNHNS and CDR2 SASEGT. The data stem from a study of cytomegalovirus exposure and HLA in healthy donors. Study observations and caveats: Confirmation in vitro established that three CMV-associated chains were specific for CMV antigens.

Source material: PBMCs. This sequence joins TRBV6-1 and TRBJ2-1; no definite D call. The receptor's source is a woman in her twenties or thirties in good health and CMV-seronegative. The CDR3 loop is CASSRVGEQFF. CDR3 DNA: TGTGCCAGCAGCCGTGTGGGTGAGCAGTTCTTC.